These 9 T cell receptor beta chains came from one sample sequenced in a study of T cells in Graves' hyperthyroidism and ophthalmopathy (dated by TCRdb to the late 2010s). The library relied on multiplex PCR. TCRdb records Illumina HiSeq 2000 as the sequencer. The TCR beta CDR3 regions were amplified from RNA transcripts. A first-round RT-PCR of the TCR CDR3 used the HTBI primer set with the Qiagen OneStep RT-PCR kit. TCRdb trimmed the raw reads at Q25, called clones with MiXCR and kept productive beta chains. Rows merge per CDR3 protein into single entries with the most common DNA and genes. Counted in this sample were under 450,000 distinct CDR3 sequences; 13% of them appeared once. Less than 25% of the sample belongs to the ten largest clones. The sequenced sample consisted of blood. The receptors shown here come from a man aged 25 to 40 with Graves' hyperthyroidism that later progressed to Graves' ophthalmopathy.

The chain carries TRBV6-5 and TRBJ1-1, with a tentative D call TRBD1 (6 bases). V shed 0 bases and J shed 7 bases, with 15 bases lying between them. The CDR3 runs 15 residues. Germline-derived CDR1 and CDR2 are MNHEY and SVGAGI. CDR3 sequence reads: CASSYSKGVRVEAFF. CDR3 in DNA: TGTGCCAGCAGTTACTCGAAGGGGGTACGTGTTGAAGCTTTCTTT.

The CDR3 DNA is TGTGCCAGCAGCCCCGGACTAGCGGGGGGTTCACGAGAGACCCAGTACTTC. It translates to CASSPGLAGGSRETQYF. J is TRBJ2-5 and V is TRBV5-4, with 14 bases that match TRBD2. Germline-derived CDR1 and CDR2 are SGHNT and YYREEE (reference sequence). The CDR3 is 17 amino acids. The ends lost 4 bases at V and 4 bases at J; junction bases unmatched: 9.

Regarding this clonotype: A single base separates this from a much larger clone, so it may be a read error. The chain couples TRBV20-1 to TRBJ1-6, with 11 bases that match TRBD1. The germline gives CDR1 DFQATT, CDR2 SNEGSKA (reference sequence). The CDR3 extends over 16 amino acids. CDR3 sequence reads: CSASRTGGEVRSRLHF. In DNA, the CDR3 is TGCAGTGCTAGCCGGACAGGGGGCGAGGTGCGATCACGCCTCCACTTT.

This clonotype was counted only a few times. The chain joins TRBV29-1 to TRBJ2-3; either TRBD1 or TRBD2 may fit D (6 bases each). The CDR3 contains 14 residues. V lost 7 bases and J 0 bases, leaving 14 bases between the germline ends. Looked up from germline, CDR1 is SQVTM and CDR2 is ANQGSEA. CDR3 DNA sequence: TGCAGCGCAGGTTCCGGGGGCAGCACAGATACGCAGTATTTT. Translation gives CSAGSGGSTDTQYF.

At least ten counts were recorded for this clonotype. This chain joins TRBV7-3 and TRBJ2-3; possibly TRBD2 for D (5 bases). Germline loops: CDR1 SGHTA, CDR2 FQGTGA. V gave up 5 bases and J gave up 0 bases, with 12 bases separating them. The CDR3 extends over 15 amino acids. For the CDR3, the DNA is TGTGCCAGCAGCCCCACGGGAATCAGCACAGATACGCAGTATTTT. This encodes CASSPTGISTDTQYF.

The CDR3 DNA reads TGTGCCAGTGGGACAGGGCGAGGCTACACCTTC. Translated, it gives CASGTGRGYTF. The chain has TRBV19 and TRBJ1-2; 9 bases are shared with TRBD1. V lost 8 bases and J lost 8; bases outside the gene matches: 3. This CDR3 spans 11 amino acids. Looked up from germline, CDR1 is LNHDA and CDR2 is SQIVND (reference sequence).

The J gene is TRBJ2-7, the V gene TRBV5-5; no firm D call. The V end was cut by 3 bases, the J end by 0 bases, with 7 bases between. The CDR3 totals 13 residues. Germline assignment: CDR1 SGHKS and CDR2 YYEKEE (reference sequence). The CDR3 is CASSSSVSYEQYF. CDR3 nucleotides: TGTGCCAGCAGCTCCTCAGTCTCCTACGAGCAGTACTTC.

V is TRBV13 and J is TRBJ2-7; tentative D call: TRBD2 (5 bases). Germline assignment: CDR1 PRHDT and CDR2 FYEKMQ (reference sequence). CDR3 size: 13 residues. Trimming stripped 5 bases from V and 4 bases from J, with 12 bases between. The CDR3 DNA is TGTGCCAGCAGCCATATCGGGAATTACGAGCAGTACTTC. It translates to CASSHIGNYEQYF.

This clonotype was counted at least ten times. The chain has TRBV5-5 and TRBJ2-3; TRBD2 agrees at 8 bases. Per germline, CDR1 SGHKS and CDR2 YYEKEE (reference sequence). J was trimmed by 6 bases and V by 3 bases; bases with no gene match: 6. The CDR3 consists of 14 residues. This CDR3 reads CASSSQPGGDTQYF. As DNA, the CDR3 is TGTGCCAGCAGCTCTCAACCGGGAGGGGATACGCAGTATTTT.